The T cell receptor beta chain under discussion was sequenced for a study of shared clonotypes between healthy human individuals. V dropped 4 bases and J dropped 0 bases, with 12 bases sitting between them. This CDR3 has 15 residues. CDR1 and CDR2 (germline): SGHRS, YFSETQ. The repertoire was sequenced with immunoSEQ multiplex PCR; TCRdb's copy has only in-frame clones and lacks some. This sample carries roughly 1,100,000 clones, under 80% of them seen once, and the ten largest clones take roughly 1.4%. The chain uses TRBV5-1 and TRBJ2-3, with a possible D match to TRBD2 (5 bases). The sample was memory CD4+ T cells sorted from blood. Subset described: CD45RA-negative fraction. This clonotype was sampled from a man between 18 and 35 years old in good health. The CDR3 sequence: CASSNGWTSTDTQYF. The CDR3 DNA reads as TGCGCCAGCAGCAATGGGTGGACTAGCACAGATACGCAGTATTTT.